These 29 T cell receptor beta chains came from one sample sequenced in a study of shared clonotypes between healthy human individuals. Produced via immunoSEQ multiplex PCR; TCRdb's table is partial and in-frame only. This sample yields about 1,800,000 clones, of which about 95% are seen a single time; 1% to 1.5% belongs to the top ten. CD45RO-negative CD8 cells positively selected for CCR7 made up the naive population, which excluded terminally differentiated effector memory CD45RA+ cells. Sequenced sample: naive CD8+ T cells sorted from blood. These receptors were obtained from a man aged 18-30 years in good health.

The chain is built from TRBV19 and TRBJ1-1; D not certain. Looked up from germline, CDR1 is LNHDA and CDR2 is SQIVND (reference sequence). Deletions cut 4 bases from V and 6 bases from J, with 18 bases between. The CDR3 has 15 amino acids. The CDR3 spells CASSSYGILGSEAFF. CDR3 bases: TGTGCCAGTAGTAGCTATGGAATCCTGGGGTCTGAAGCTTTCTTT.

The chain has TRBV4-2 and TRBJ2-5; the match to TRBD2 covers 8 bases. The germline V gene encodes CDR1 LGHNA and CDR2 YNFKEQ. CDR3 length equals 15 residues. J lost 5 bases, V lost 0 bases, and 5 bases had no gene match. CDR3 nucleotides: TGTGCCAGCAGCCAAGAACAGGCTAGCGGGGAGACCCAGTACTTC. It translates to CASSQEQASGETQYF.

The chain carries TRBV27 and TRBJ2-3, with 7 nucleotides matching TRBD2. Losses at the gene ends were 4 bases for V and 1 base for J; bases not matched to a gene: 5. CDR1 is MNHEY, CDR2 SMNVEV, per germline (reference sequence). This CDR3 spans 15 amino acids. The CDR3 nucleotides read TGTGCCAGCAGTTGGGGTCGGGGGGGCACAGATACGCAGTATTTT. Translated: CASSWGRGGTDTQYF.

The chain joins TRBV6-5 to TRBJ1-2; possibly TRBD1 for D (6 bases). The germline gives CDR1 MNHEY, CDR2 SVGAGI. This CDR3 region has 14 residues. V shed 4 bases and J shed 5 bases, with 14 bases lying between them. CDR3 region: CASSSAGAGYGYTF. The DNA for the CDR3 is TGTGCCAGCAGTTCGGCGGGGGCCGGGTATGGCTACACCTTC.

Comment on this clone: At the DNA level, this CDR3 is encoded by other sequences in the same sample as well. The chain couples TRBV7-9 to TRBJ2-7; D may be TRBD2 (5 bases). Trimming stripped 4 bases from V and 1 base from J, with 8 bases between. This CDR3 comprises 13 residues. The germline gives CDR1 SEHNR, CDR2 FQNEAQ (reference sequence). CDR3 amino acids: CASSSPGSYEQYF. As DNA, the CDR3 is TGTGCCAGCAGCTCCCCGGGGTCCTACGAGCAGTACTTC.

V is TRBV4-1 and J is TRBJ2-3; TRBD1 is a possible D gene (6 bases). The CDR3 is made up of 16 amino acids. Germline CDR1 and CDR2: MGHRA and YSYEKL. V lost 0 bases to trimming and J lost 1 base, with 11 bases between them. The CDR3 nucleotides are TGCGCCAGCAGCCAAGAGGTCGCAGGGGGCACAGATACGCAGTATTTT. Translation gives CASSQEVAGGTDTQYF.

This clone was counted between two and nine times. The CDR3 here is CAIRTTGYTF. CDR3 nucleotides: TGTGCCATTAGGACTACTGGCTACACCTTC. This chain joins TRBV2 and TRBJ1-2; D is unclear. Germline V gene lookup returns CDR1 SNHLY and CDR2 FYNNEI. Trimming stripped 10 bases from V and 7 bases from J, with 10 bases between. This CDR3 is built from 10 residues. Full variable domain (remainder filled in from reference TRBV2 and TRBJ1-2): EPEVTQTPSHQVTQMGQEVILRCVPISNHLYFYWYRQILGQKVEFLVSFYNNEISEKSEIFDDQFSVERPDGSNFTLKIRSTKLEDSAMYFCAIRTTGYTFGSGTRLTVV.

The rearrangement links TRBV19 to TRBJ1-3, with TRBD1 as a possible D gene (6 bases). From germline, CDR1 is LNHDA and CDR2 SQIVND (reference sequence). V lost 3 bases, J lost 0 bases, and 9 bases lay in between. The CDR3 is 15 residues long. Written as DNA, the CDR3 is TGTGCCAGTAGTATGGACAGAGACTCTGGAAACACCATATATTTT. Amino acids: CASSMDRDSGNTIYF.

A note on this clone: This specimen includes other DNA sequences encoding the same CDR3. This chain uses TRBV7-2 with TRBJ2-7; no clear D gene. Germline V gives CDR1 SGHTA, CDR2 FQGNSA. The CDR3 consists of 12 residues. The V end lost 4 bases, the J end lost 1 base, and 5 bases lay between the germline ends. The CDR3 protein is CASSSPSYEQYF. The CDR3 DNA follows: TGTGCCAGCAGCTCGCCTTCCTACGAGCAGTACTTC.

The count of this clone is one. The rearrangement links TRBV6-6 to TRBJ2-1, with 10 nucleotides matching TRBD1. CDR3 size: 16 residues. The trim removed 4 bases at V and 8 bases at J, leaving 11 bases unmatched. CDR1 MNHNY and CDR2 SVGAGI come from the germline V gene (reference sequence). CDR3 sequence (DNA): TGTGCCAGCAGTTCGGTGACAGGGGGCGTCGAGGATGAGCAGTTCTTC. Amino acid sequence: CASSSVTGGVEDEQFF.

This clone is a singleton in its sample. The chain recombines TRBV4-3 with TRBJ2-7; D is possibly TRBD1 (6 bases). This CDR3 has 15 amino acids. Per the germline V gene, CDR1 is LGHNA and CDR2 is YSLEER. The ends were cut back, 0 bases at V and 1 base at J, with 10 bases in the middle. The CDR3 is CASSQDTGNSYEQYF. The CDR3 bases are TGCGCCAGCAGCCAAGATACAGGGAATTCCTACGAGCAGTACTTC.

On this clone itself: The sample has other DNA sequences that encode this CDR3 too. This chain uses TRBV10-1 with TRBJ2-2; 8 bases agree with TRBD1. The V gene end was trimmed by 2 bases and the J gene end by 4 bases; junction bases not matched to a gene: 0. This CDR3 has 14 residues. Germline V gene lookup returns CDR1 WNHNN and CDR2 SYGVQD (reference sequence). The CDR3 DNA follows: TGCGCCAGCAGTGAGACAGGGGGCACCGGGGAGCTGTTTTTT. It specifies CASSETGGTGELFF.

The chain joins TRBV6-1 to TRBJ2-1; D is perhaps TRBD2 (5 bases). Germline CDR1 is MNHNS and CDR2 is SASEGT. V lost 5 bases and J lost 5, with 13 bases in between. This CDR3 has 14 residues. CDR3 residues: CASSMRFGDNEQFF. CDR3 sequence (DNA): TGTGCCAGCAGTATGCGCTTCGGGGACAATGAGCAGTTCTTC.

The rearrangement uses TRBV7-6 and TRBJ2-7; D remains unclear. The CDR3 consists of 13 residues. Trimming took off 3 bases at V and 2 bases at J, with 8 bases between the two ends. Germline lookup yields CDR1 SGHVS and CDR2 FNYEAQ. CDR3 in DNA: TGTGCCAGCAGCTTCCCGGGTACCTACGAGCAGTACTTC. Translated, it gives CASSFPGTYEQYF. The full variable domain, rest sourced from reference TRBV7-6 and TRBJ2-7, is GAGVSQSPRYKVTKRGQDVALRCDPISGHVSLYWYRQALGQGPEFLTYFNYEAQQDKSGLPNDRFSAERPEGSISTLTIQRTEQRDSAMYRCASSFPGTYEQYFGPGTRLTVT.

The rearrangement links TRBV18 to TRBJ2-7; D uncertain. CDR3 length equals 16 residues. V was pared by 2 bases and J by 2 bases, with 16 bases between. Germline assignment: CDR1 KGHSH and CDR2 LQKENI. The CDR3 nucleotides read TGTGCCAGCTCACCATATGGGTCTACCAACGCCTACGAGCAGTACTTC. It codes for CASSPYGSTNAYEQYF.

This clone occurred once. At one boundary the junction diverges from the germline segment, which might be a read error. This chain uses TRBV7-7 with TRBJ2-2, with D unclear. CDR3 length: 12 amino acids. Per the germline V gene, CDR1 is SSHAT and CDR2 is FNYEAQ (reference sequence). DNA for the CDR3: TGTGCTAGCAGTTTTTTGGGGGGGGAGCTGTTTTTT. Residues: CASSFLGGELFF.

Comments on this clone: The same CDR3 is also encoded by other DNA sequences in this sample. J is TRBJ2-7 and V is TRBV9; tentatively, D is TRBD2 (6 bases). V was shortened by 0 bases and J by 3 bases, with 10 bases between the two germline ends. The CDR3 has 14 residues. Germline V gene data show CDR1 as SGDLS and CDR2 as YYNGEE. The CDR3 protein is CASSVGQGGYEQYF. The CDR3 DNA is TGTGCCAGCAGCGTAGGGCAGGGAGGCTACGAGCAGTACTTC. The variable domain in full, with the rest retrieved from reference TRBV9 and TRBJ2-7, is DSGVTQTPKHLITATGQRVTLRCSPRSGDLSVYWYQQSLDQGLQFLIQYYNGEERAKGNILERFSAQQFPDLHSELNLSSLELGDSALYFCASSVGQGGYEQYFGPGTRLTVT.

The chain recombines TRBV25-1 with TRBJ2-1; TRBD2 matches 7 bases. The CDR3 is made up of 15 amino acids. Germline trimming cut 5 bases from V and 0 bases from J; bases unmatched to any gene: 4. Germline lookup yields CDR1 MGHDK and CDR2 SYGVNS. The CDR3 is CASSFGGGSYNEQFF. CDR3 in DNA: TGTGCCAGCAGTTTTGGGGGGGGCTCCTACAATGAGCAGTTCTTC.

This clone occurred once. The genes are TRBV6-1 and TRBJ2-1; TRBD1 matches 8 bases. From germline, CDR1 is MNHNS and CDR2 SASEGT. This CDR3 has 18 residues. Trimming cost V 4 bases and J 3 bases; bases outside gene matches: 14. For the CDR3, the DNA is TGTGCCAGCAGTGCCCTGCAGACAGGGGTAGGGTACTACAATGAGCAGTTCTTC. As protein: CASSALQTGVGYYNEQFF.

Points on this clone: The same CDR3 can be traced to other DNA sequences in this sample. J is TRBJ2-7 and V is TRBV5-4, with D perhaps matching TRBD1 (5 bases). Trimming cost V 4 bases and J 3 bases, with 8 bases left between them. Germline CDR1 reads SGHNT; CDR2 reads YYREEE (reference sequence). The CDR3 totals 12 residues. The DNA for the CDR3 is TGTGCCAGCAGCAGTGACAGCTACGAGCAGTACTTC. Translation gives CASSSDSYEQYF. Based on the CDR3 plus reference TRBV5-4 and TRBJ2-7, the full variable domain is ETGVTQSPTHLIKTRGQQVTLRCSSQSGHNTVSWYQQALGQGPQFIFQYYREEENGRGNFPPRFSGLQFPNYSSELNVNALELDDSALYLCASSSDSYEQYFGPGTRLTVT.

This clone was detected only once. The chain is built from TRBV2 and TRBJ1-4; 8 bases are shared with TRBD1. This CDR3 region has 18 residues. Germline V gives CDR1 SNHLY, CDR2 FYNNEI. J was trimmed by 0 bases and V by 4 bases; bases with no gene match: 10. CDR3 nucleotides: TGTGCCAGCAGTGGGGTTGGGACAGGAGCAACAACTAATGAAAAACTGTTTTTT. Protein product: CASSGVGTGATTNEKLFF.

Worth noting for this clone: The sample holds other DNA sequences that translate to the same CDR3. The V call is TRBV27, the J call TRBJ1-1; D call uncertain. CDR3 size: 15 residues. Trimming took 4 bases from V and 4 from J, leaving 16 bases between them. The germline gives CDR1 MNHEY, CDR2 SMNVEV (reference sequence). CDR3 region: CASSWSSEGGTEAFF. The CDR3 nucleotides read TGTGCCAGCAGTTGGAGCTCCGAGGGAGGCACTGAAGCTTTCTTT.

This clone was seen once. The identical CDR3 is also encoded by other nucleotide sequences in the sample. The CDR3: CASSFRGLYTEAFF. In DNA, the CDR3 is TGTGCCAGCAGTTTCAGGGGGCTCTACACTGAAGCTTTCTTT. V and J are TRBV28 and TRBJ1-1; 8 nucleotides align to TRBD1. Germline V lookup: CDR1 MDHEN, CDR2 SYDVKM. The CDR3 is 14 residues long. V was clipped by 3 bases and J by 3 bases; unmatched bases: 3.

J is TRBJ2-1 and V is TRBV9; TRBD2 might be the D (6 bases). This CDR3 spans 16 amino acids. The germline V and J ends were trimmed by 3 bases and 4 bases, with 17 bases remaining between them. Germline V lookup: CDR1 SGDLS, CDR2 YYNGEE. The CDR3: CASSARGEDVYNEQFF. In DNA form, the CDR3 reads TGTGCCAGCAGCGCCCGCGGGGAGGACGTATACAATGAGCAGTTCTTC.

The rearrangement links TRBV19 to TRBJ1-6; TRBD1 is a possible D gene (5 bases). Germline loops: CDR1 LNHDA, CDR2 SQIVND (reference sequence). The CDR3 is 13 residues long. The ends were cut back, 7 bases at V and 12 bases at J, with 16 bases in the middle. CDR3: CASTGDPWGPLHF. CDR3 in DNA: TGTGCCAGTACCGGGGACCCCTGGGGACCCCTCCACTTT.

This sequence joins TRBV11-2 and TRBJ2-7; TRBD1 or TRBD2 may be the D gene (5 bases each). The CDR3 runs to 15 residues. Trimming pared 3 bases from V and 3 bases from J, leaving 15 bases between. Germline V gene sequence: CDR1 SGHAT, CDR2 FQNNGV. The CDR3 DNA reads TGTGCCAGCAGCTTGGGGGTTGGTTCGAACTACGAGCAGTACTTC. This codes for CASSLGVGSNYEQYF.

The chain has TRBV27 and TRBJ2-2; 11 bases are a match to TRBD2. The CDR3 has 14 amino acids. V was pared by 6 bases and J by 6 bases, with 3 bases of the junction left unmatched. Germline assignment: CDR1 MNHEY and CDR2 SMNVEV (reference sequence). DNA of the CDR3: TGTGCCAGCAGACTAGCGGGAGTGGCCGGGGAGCTGTTTTTT. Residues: CASRLAGVAGELFF.

The DNA for the CDR3 is TGCGCCAGCAGTCGCTCTTTTAAGCAGGACACTGAAGCTTTCTTT. It specifies CASSRSFKQDTEAFF. V gene TRBV23-1 combines with J gene TRBJ1-1; no definite D call. TRBV23-1 has ORF status, its function being uncertain. The CDR3 covers 15 residues. V was cut by 4 bases and J by 3 bases, with 15 bases left in between.

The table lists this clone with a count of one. The CDR3 spells CASSLPVPMNTEAFF. CDR3 in DNA: TGTGCCAGCAGCTTACCGGTGCCAATGAACACTGAAGCTTTCTTT. V gene TRBV7-9 combines with J gene TRBJ1-1, with D hard to call. This CDR3 has 15 amino acids. Trimming took 2 bases from V and 0 from J, leaving 10 bases between them. Germline CDR1 SEHNR, CDR2 FQNEAQ (reference sequence). The variable domain in full, with the rest retrieved from reference TRBV7-9 and TRBJ1-1, is DTGVSQNPRHKITKRGQNVTFRCDPISEHNRLYWYRQTLGQGPEFLTYFQNEAQLEKSRLLSDRFSAERPKGSFSTLEIQRTEQGDSAMYLCASSLPVPMNTEAFFGQGTRLTVV.